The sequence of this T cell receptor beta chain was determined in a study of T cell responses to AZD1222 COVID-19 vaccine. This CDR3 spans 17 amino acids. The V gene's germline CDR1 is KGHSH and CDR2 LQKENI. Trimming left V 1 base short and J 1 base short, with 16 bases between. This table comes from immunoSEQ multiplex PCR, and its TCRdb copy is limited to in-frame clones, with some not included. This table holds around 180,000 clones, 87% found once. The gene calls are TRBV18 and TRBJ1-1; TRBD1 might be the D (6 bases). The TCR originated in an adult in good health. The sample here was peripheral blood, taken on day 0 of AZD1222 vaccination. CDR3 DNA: TGTGCCAGCTCACCACAGGGGGGCCAGAGAAGGAACACTGAAGCTTTCTTT. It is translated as CASSPQGGQRRNTEAFF.